This TCR beta chain was identified in a study of T-cell reconstitution after alpha-beta-depleted transplantation in children. This clonotype was seen more than once but under ten times. Unique molecular identifiers were built into the TCRbeta library. TCRdb independently ran MiXCR on the PCR reads; one entry per CDR3 protein. This sample has around 370,000 distinct CDR3 sequences, with over 9% found just once. Trimming cost V 4 bases and J 1 base, with 11 bases left between them. This CDR3 contains 13 residues. Germline V CDR1 and CDR2: SQVTM, ANQGSEA. The TCR comes from a human donor who donated a stem cell graft to a child with acute lymphoblastic leukemia. This sample comprised PBMCs from the stem cell graft donor, obtained from the stem cell graft. The gene calls are TRBV29-1 and TRBJ2-7, with D tentatively TRBD1 (5 bases). The CDR3 DNA sequence: TGCAGCGTTGCTCCCCAGGGATCCTACGAGCAGTACTTC. Protein: CSVAPQGSYEQYF.